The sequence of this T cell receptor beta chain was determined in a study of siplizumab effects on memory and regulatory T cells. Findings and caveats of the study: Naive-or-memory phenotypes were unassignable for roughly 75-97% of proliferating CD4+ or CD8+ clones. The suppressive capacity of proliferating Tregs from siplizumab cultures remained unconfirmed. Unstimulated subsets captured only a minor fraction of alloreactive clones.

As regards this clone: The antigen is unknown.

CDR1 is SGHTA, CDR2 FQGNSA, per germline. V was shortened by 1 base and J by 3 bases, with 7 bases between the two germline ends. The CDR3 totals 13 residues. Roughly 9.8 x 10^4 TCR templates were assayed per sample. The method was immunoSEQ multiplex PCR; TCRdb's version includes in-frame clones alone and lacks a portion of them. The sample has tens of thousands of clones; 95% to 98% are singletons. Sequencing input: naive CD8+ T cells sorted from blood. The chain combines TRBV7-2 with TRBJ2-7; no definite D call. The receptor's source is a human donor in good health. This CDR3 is CASSLGSFYEQYF. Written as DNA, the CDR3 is TGTGCCAGCAGCTTAGGCTCTTTCTACGAGCAGTACTTC.